This T cell receptor (beta chain) was recorded in a study of T cell responses to AZD1222 COVID-19 vaccine. Worth noting for this clone: What it binds is not known.

V was clipped by 1 base and J by 6 bases; unmatched bases: 1. Germline loops: CDR1 GTSNPN, CDR2 SVGIG (reference sequence). CDR3 length: 12 residues. The table came from immunoSEQ multiplex PCR; TCRdb's copy has only in-frame clones and leaves some out. The sample consists of over 60,000 clones, more than 75% of them appearing once. Study-wide results and limits: White British ancestry dominated among donors, who included more females, and clonal diversity was possibly underestimated. Two doses of AZD1222 preceded a rise in Spike-specific TCR breadth and depth.

The V call is TRBV30, the J call TRBJ1-2; 8 positions agree with TRBD1. The starting material was peripheral blood, obtained 28 days after the second dose of the MenACWY control vaccine. The sequence derives from an adult who received the MenACWY meningococcal vaccine as a control. The CDR3 DNA reads TGTGCCTGGAGTGGGACAGGGAATGGCTACACCTTC. Translation gives CAWSGTGNGYTF.